The T cell receptor (beta chain) described here comes from a study of shared clonotypes between healthy human individuals. Profiled with immunoSEQ multiplex PCR; TCRdb holds only in-frame clones, not every one. The sample includes roughly 2.4 million clones, approximately 96% of them seen just once. The V end lost 4 bases, the J end lost 0 bases, and 19 bases lay between the germline ends. There are 18 residues in the CDR3. Germline V lookup: CDR1 SGHAT, CDR2 FQNNGV. Donors, healthy HIV-negative adults, lacked recent acute infections or vaccinations. V usage is TRBV11-2 and J usage is TRBJ1-3; D is perhaps TRBD1 (5 bases). The sequence came from a man aged 18 to 35 in good health. Specimen: naive CD4+ T cells sorted from blood. As to subset: CD45RA+ positively selected. CDR3 region: CASSSRDFRFVSGNTIYF. CDR3 in DNA: TGTGCCAGCAGCTCCCGGGACTTCCGGTTCGTCTCTGGAAACACCATATATTTT.